The clone carrying this T cell receptor beta chain showed up just once. This sample was included in a study of blood T cell repertoires in COVID-19. About the study: Donors in the United States, Italy and Spain gave samples during acute or convalescent COVID-19. Sample material is recorded as cDNA or gDNA derived from T cells, B-cell-depleted T cells, or PBMCs.

Germline-derived CDR1 and CDR2 are LNHDA and SQIVND (reference sequence). Trimming removed 4 bases at V and 1 base at J, with 18 bases between. The CDR3 runs 17 residues. Authors' processing steps: The assay estimated nucleated cells by amplifying reference gene primers. Clones were sequenced by immunoSEQ multiplex PCR, and TCRdb holds only the in-frame ones, with some missing. V, J and clone size reflect that table, while D and trimming were determined from the DNA. The profile shows 65,000 to 80,000 clones, about 90% of them singletons. This sequence originates from a man over 45 with active COVID-19. V is TRBV19 and J is TRBJ2-3; perhaps TRBD1 as D (8 bases). Sequencing input: peripheral blood. CDR3 DNA sequence: TGTGCCAGTAGTACGACCCGGACAGGGAGGGGCACAGATACGCAGTATTTT. Protein product: CASSTTRTGRGTDTQYF.